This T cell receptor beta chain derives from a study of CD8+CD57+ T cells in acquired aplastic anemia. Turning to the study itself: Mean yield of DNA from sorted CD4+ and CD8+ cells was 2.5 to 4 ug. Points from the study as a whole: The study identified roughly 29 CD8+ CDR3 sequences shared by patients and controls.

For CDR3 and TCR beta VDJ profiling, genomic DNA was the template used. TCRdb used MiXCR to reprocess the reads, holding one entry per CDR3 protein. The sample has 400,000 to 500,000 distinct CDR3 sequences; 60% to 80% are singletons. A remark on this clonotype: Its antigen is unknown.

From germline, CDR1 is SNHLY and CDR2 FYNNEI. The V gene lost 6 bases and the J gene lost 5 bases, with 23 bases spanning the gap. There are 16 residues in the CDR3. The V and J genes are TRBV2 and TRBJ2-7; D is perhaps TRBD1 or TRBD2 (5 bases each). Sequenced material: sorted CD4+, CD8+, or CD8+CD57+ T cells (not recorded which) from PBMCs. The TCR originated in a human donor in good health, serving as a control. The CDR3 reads CASSLARVARENEQYF. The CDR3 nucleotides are TGTGCCAGCAGCTTAGCGCGAGTGGCCAGGGAAAACGAGCAGTACTTC.